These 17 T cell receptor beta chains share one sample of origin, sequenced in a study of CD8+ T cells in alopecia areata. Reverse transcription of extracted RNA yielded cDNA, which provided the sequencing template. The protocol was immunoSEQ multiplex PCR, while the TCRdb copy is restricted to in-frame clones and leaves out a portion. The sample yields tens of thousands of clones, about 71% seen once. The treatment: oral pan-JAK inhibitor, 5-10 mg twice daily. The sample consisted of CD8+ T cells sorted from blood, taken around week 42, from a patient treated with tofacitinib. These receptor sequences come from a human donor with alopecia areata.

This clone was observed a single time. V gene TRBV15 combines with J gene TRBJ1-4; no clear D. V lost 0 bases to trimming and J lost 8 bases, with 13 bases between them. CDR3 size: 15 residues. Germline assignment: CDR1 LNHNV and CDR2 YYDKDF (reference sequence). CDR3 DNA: TGTGCCACCAGCAGAGATAAGAGGGAGGAGGAAAAACTGTTTTTT. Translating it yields CATSRDKREEEKLFF. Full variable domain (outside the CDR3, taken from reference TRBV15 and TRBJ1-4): DAMVIQNPRYQVTQFGKPVTLSCSQTLNHNVMYWYQQKSSQAPKLLFHYYDKDFNNEADTPDNFQSRRPNTSFCFLDIRSPGLGDTAMYLCATSRDKREEEKLFFGSGTQLSVL.

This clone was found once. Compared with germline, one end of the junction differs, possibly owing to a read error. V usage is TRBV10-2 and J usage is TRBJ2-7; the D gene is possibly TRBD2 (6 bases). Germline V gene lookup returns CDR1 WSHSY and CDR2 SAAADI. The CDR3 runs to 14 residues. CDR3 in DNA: TGCGCCAGCAGTCAGTCGGGGGTCCTCGTGGAGCAGTACTTC. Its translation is CASSQSGVLVEQYF.

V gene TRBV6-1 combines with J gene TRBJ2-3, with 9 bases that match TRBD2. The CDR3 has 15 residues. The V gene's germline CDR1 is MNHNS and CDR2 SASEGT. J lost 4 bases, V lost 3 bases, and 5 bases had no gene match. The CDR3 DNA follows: TGTGCCAGCAGTGATGGCGGGGGGGCCGCAGATACGCAGTATTTT. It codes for CASSDGGGAADTQYF.

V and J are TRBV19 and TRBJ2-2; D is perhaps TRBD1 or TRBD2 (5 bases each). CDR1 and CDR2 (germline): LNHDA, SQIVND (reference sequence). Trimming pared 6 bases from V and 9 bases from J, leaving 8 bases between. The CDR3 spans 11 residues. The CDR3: CASRKGRELFF. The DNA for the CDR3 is TGTGCCAGTAGGAAGGGACGGGAGCTGTTTTTT.

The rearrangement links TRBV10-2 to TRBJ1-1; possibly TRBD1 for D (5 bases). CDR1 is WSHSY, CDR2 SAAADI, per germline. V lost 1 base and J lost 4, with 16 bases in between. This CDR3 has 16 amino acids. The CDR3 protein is CASSEFWGTVGTEAFF. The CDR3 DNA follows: TGCGCCAGCAGTGAGTTCTGGGGGACCGTTGGCACTGAAGCTTTCTTT.

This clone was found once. This chain's CDR3 is CASSSPGGGVTDTQYF. For the CDR3, the DNA is TGTGCCAGCAGTTCGCCCGGGGGCGGGGTGACAGATACGCAGTATTTT. The chain is built from TRBV27 and TRBJ2-3; D assignment may be TRBD1 or TRBD2 (6 bases each). V dropped 4 bases and J dropped 3 bases, with 17 bases sitting between them. This CDR3 comprises 16 residues. The V gene's germline CDR1 is MNHEY and CDR2 SMNVEV (reference sequence).

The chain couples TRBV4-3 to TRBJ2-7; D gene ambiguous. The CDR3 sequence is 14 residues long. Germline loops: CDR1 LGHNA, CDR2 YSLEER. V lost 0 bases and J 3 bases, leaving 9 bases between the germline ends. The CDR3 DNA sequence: TGCGCCAGCAGCCAAGACATGACAAGCTACGAGCAGTACTTC. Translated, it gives CASSQDMTSYEQYF.

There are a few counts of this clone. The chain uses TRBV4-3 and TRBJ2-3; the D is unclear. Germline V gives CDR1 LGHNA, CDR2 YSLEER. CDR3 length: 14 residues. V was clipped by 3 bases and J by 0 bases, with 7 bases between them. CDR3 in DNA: TGCGCCAGCAGCCAGGGCGACAGCACAGATACGCAGTATTTT. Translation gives CASSQGDSTDTQYF.

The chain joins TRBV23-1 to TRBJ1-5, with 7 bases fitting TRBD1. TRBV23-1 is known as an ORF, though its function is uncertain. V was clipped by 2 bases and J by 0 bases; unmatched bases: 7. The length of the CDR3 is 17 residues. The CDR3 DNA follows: TGCGCCAGCAGTCAACCCTCCGGGACAGTTAGCAATCAGCCCCAGCATTTT. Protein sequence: CASSQPSGTVSNQPQHF.

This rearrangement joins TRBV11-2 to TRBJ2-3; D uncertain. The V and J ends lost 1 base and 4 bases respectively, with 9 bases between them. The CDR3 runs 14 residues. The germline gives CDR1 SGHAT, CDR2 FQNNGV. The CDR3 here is CASSLGLKADTQYF. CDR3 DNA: TGTGCCAGCAGCTTAGGACTTAAGGCAGATACGCAGTATTTT.

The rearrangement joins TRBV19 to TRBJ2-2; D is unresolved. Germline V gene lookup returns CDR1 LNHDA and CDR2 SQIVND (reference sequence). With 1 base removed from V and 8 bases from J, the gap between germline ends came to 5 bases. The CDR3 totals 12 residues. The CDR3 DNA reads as TGTGCCAGTAGTATAGTGCTGGGGGAGCTGTTTTTT. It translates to CASSIVLGELFF.

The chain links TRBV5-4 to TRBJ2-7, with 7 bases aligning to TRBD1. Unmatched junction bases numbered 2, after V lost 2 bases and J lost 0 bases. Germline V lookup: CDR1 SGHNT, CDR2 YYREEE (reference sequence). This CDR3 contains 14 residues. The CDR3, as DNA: TGTGCCAGCAGCTTTTGGGACAGCTCCTACGAGCAGTACTTC. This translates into CASSFWDSSYEQYF.

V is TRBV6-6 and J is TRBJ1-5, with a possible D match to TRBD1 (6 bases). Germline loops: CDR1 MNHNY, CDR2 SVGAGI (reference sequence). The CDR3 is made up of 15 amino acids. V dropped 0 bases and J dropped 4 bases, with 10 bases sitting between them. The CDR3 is CASSYSGGPNQPQHF. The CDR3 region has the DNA TGTGCCAGCAGTTACTCAGGGGGGCCGAATCAGCCCCAGCATTTT.

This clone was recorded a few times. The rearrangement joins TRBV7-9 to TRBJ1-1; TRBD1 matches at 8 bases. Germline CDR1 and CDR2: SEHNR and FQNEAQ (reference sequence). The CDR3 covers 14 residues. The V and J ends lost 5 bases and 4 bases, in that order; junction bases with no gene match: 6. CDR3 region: CASSPGQDRTEAFF. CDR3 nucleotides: TGTGCCAGCAGCCCGGGACAGGATCGCACTGAAGCTTTCTTT.

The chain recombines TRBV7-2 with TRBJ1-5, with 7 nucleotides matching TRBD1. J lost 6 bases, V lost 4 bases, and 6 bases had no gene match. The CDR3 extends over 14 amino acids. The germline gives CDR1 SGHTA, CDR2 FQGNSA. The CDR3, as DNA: TGTGCCAGCAGCTCCGGAAGGGGGCCTCAGCCCCAGCATTTT. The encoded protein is CASSSGRGPQPQHF. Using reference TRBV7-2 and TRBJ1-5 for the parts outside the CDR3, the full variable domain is GAGVSQSPSNKVTEKGKDVELRCDPISGHTALYWYRQSLGQGLEFLIYFQGNSAPDKSGLPSDRFSAERTGGSVSTLTIQRTQQEDSAVYLCASSSGRGPQPQHFGDGTRLSIL.

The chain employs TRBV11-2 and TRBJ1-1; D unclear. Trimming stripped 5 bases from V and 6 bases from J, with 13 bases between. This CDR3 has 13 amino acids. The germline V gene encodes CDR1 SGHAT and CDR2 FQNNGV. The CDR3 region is CASSRARTAEAFF. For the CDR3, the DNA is TGTGCCAGCAGCCGAGCCAGAACGGCTGAAGCTTTCTTT.

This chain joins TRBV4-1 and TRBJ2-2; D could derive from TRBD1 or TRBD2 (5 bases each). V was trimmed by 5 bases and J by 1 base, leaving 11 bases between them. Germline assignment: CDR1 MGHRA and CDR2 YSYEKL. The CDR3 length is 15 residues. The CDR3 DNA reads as TGCGCCAGCAGCTCGGGACCCCTGAACACCGGGGAGCTGTTTTTT. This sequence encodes CASSSGPLNTGELFF.